This TCR beta chain appears in the sequencing data of a study of blood T cell repertoires in COVID-19. On the study more broadly: Donors in the United States, Italy and Spain gave samples during acute or convalescent COVID-19. The cDNA or gDNA used as material had been derived from T cells, B-cell-depleted T cells, or PBMCs.

Per the authors' pipeline: Nucleated cell counts were estimated from reference gene primer amplification. TCRdb's table, derived via immunoSEQ multiplex PCR, lists solely in-frame clones and lacks some. V and J calls and clone size are those listed in that table; D and trimming were worked out from the DNA. Among 130,000 to 150,000 clones listed, about 84% were seen once. The germline gives CDR1 SGHDN, CDR2 FVKESK. V lost 8 bases and J 6 bases, leaving 20 bases between the germline ends. CDR3 size: 15 residues. The sequence was collected from a man in his 60s with active or convalescent COVID-19. Sequencing used peripheral blood. V and J are TRBV14 and TRBJ1-5, with D possibly being TRBD1 (5 bases). CDR3 coding DNA: TGTGCCAGCCCCTCCCCCAGGGTTACCGGTCAGCCCCAGCATTTT. Residues: CASPSPRVTGQPQHF.